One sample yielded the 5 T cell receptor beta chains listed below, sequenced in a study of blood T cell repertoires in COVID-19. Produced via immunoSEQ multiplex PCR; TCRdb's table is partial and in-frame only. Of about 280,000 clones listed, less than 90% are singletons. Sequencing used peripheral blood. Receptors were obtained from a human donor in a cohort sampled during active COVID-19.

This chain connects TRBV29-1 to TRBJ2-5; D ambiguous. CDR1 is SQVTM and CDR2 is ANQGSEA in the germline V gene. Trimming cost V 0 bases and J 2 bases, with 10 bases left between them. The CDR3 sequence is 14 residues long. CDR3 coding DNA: TGCAGCGTTGAAGATTGGCAGGTTCAAGAGACCCAGTACTTC. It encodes CSVEDWQVQETQYF.

CDR3 loop: CASSIGQGVGIDTEAFF. In nucleotides, the CDR3 is TGTGCCAGTAGTATCGGACAGGGAGTTGGGATCGACACTGAAGCTTTCTTT. V is TRBV19 and J is TRBJ1-1, with TRBD1 matching 8 bases. V gave up 3 bases and J gave up 3 bases; unmatched junction bases: 12. The germline V gene has CDR1 LNHDA and CDR2 SQIVND (reference sequence). The CDR3 consists of 17 residues.

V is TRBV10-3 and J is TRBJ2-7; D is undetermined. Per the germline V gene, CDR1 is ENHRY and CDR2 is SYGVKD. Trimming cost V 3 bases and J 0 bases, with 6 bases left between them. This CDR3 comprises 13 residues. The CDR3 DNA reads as TGTGCCATCAGTGAAATGAGCTCCTACGAGCAGTACTTC. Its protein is CAISEMSSYEQYF.

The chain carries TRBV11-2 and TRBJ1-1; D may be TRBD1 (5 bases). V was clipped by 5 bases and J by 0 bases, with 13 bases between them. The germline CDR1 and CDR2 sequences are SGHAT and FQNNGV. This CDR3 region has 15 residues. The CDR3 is CASSRPQGVNTEAFF. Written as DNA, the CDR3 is TGTGCCAGCAGCCGCCCCCAGGGCGTGAACACTGAAGCTTTCTTT. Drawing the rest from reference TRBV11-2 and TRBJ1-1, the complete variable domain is EAGVAQSPRYKIIEKRQSVAFWCNPISGHATLYWYQQILGQGPKLLIQFQNNGVVDDSQLPKDRFSAERLKGVDSTLKIQPAKLEDSAVYLCASSRPQGVNTEAFFGQGTRLTVV.

The CDR3 is CASSLVPGAGADNEQFF. Here the CDR3 DNA reads TGTGCCAGCAGCTTAGTGCCGGGCGCGGGGGCGGACAATGAGCAGTTCTTC. The V and J genes are TRBV7-9 and TRBJ2-1; D perhaps matches TRBD2 (7 bases). Germline V gives CDR1 SEHNR, CDR2 FQNEAQ (reference sequence). Trimming stripped 1 base from V and 5 bases from J, with 18 bases between. There are 17 residues in the CDR3.